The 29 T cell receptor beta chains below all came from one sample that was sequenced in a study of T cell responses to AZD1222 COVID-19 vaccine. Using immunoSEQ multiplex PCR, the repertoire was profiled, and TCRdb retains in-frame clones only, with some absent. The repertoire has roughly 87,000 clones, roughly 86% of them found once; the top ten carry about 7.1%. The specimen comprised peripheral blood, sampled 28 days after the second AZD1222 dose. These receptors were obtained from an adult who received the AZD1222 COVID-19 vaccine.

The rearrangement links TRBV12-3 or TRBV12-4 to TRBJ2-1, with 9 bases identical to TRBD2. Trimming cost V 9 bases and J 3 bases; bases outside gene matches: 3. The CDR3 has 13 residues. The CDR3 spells CASSSGIYNEQFF. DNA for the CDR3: TGTGCCAGTTCTAGCGGGATCTACAATGAGCAGTTCTTC.

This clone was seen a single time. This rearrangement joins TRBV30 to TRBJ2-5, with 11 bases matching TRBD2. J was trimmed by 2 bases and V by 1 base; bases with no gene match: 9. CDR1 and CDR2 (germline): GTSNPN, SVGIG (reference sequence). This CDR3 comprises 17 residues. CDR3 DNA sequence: TGTGCCTGGAGTGACGGGACCATAGCGGGAGGGCAAGAGACCCAGTACTTC. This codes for CAWSDGTIAGGQETQYF.

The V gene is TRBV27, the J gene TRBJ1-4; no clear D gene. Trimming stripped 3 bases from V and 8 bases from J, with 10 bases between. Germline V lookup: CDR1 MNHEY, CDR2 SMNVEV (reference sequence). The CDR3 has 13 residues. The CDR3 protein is CASSFGIGEKLFF. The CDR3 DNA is TGTGCCAGCAGTTTTGGGATCGGAGAAAAACTGTTTTTT.

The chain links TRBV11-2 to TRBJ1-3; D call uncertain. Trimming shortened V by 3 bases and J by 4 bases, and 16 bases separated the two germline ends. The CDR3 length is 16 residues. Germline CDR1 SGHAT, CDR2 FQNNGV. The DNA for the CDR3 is TGTGCCAGCAGCTTGTCGGTAGGGTGGAGAGGAAACACCATATATTTT. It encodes CASSLSVGWRGNTIYF.

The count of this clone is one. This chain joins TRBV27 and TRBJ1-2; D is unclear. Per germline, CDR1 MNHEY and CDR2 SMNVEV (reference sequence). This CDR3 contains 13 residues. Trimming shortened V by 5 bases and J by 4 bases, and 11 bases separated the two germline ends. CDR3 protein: CASSPSGSYGYTF. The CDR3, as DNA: TGTGCCAGCAGTCCAAGCGGCTCCTATGGCTACACCTTC.

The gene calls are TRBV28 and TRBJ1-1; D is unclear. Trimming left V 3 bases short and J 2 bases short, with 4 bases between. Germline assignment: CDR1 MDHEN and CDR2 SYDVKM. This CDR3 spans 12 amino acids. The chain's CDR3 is CASSFYNTEAFF. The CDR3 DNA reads TGTGCCAGCAGTTTCTATAACACTGAAGCTTTCTTT.

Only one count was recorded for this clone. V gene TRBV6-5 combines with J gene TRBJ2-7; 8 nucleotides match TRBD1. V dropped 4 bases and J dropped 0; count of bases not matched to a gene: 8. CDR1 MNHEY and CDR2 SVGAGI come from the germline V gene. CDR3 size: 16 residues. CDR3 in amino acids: CASSSPGQGGSYEQYF. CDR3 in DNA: TGTGCCAGCAGTTCCCCAGGACAGGGAGGCTCCTACGAGCAGTACTTC.

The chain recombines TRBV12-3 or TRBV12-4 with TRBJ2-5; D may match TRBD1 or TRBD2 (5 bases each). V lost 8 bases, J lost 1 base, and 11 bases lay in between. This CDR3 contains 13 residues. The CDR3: CASRPGTQETQYF. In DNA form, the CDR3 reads TGTGCCAGCCGTCCAGGGACCCAAGAGACCCAGTACTTC.

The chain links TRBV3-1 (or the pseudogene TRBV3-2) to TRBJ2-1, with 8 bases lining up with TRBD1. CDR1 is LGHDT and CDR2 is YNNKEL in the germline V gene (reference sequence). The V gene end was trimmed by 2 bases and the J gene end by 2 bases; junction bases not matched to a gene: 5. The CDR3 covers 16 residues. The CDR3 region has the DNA TGTGCCAGCAGCCAAAAGGAGACAGGGGCCTACAATGAGCAGTTCTTC. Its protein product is CASSQKETGAYNEQFF.

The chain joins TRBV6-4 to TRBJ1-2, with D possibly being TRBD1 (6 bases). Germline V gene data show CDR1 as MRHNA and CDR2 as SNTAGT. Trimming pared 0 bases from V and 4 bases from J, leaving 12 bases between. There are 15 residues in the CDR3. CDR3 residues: CASSDSAGGGYGYTF. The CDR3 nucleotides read TGTGCCAGCAGTGACTCAGCGGGGGGCGGCTATGGCTACACCTTC.

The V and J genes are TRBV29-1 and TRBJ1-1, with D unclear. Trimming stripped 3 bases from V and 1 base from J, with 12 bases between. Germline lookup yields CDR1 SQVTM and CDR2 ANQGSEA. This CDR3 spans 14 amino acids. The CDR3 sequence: CSVDKFVGNTEAFF. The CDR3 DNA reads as TGCAGCGTTGATAAATTTGTGGGGAACACTGAAGCTTTCTTT. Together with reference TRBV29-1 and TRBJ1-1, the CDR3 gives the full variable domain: SAVISQKPSRDICQRGTSLTIQCQVDSQVTMMFWYRQQPGQSLTLIATANQGSEATYESGFVIDKFPISRPNLTFSTLTVSNMSPEDSSIYLCSVDKFVGNTEAFFGQGTRLTVV.

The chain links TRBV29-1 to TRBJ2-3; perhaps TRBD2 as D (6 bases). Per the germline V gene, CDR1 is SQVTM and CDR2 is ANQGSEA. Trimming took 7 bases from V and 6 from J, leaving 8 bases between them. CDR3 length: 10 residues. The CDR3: CSAAGDTQYF. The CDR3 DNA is TGCAGCGCCGCGGGGGATACGCAGTATTTT.

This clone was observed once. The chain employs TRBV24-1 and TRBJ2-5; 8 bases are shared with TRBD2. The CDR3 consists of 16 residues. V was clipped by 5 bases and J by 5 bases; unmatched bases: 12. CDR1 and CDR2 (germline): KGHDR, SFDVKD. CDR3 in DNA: TGTGCCACCAGTGCATCACCGGGACTAGGGGGGGAGACCCAGTACTTC. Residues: CATSASPGLGGETQYF.

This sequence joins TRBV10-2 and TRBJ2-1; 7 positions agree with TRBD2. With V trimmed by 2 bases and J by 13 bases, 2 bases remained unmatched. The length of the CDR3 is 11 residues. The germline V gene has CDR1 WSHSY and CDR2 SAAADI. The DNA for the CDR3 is TGCGCCAGCAGTGAGGAGCGGGATCAGTTCTTC. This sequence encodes CASSEERDQFF.

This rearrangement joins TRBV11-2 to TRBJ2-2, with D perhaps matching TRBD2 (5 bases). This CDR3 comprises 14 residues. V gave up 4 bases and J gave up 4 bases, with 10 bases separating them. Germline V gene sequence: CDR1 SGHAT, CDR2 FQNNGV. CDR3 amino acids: CASSSGLTTGELFF. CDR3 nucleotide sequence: TGTGCCAGCAGCTCCGGACTTACCACCGGGGAGCTGTTTTTT.

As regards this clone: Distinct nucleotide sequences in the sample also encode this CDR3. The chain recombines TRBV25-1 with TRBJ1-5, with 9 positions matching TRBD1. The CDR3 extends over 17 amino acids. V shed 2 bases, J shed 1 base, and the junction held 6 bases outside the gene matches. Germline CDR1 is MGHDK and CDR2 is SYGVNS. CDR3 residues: CASSEEGQGRSNQPQHF. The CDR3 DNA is TGTGCCAGCAGTGAAGAGGGACAGGGAAGGAGCAATCAGCCCCAGCATTTT.

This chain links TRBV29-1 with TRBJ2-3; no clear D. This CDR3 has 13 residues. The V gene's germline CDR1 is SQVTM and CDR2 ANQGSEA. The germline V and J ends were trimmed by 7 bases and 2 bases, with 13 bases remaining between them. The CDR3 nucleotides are TGCAGCGCGCATCCCCGAGACACAGATACGCAGTATTTT. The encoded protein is CSAHPRDTDTQYF.

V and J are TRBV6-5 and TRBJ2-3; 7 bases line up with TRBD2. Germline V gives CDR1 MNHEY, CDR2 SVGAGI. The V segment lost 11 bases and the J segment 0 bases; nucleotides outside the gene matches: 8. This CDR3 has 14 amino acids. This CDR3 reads CAGSDSGSTDTQYF. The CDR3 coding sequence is TGTGCCGGGTCAGATAGCGGGAGCACAGATACGCAGTATTTT.

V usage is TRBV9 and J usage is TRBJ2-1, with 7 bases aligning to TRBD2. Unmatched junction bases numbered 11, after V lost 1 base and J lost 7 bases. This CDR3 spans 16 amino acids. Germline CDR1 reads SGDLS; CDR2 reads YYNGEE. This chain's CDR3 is CASSVYGDYPLNEQFF. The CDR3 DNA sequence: TGTGCCAGCAGCGTATACGGGGACTACCCCTTGAATGAGCAGTTCTTC.

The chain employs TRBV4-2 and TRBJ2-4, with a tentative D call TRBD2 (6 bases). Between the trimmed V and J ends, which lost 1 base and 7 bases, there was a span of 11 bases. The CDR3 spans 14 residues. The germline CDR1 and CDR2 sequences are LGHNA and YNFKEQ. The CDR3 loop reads CASSQVAGKNIQYF. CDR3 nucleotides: TGTGCCAGCAGCCAAGTCGCGGGAAAGAACATTCAGTACTTC.

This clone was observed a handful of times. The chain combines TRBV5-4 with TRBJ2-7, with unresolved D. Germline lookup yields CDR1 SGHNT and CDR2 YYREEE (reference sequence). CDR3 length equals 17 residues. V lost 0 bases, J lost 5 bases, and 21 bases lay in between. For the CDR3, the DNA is TGTGCCAGCAGCTTGGCCATTAGTTTTTTAGGGTTCGACGAGCAGTACTTC. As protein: CASSLAISFLGFDEQYF.

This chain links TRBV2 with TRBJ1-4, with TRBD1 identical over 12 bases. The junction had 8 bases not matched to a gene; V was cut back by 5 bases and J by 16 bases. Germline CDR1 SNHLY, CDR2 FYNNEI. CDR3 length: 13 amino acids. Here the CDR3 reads CASSRDRGHAQFF. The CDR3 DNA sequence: TGTGCCAGCAGTCGGGACAGGGGGCACGCGCAGTTTTTT.

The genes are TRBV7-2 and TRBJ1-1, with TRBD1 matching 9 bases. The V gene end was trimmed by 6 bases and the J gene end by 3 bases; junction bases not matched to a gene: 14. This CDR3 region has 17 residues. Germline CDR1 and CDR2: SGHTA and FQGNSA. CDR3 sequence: CASRSTGGAPTDTEAFF. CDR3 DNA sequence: TGTGCCAGCAGGTCCACAGGGGGCGCTCCAACGGACACTGAAGCTTTCTTT. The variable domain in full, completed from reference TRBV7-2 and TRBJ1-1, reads GAGVSQSPSNKVTEKGKDVELRCDPISGHTALYWYRQSLGQGLEFLIYFQGNSAPDKSGLPSDRFSAERTGGSVSTLTIQRTQQEDSAVYLCASRSTGGAPTDTEAFFGQGTRLTVV.

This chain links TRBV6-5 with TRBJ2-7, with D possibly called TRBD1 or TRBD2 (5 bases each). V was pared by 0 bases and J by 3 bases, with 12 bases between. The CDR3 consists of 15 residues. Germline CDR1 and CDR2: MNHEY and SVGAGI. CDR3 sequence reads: CASSYSGGGNYEQYF. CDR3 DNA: TGTGCCAGCAGTTACTCGGGTGGGGGAAACTACGAGCAGTACTTC.

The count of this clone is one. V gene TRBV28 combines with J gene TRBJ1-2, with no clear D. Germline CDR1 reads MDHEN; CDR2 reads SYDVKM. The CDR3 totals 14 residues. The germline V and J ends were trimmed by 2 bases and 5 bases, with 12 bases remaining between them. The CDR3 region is CASSLMGRGYGYTF. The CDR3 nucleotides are TGTGCCAGCAGTTTAATGGGCAGAGGTTATGGCTACACCTTC.

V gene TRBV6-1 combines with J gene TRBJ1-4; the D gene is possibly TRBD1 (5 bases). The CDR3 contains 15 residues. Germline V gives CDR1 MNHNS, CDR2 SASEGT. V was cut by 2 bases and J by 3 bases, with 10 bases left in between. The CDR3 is CASSEPRQPNEKLFF. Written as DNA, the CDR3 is TGTGCCAGCAGTGAACCAAGACAGCCTAATGAAAAACTGTTTTTT.

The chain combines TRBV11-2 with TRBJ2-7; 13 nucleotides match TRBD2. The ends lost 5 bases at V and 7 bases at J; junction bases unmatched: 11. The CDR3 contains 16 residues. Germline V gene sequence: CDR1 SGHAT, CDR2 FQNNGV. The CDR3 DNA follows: TGTGCCAGCAGCCCGGGACTAGCGGGGTGGAGGTCGGAGCAGTACTTC. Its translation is CASSPGLAGWRSEQYF.

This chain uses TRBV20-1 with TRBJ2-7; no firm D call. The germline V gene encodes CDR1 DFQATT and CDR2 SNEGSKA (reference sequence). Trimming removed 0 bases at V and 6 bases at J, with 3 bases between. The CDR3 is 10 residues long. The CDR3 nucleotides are TGCAGTGCTAGAGAGAGCGAGCAGTACTTC. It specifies CSARESEQYF.

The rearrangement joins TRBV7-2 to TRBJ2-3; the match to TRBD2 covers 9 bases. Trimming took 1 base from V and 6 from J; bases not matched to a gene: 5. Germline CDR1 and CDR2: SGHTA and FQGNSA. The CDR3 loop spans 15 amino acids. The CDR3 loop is CASSLVAGGPDTQYF. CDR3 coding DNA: TGTGCCAGCAGCTTAGTGGCGGGAGGGCCGGATACGCAGTATTTT. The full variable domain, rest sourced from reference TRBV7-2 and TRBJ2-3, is GAGVSQSPSNKVTEKGKDVELRCDPISGHTALYWYRQSLGQGLEFLIYFQGNSAPDKSGLPSDRFSAERTGGSVSTLTIQRTQQEDSAVYLCASSLVAGGPDTQYFGPGTRLTVL.